This T cell receptor (beta chain) was recovered during a study of PD-1 blockade in classical Hodgkin lymphoma. The overall study: The nivolumab dose that patients received was 3 mg/kg, given intravenously every 2 weeks.

Time point: cycle 4 day 1 (C4D1), after 5 to 7 weeks of nivolumab. All patients experienced relapse after autologous stem cell transplantation, and brentuximab vedotin exposure was variable. Negative magnetic selection isolated CD4+ T cells from thawed PBMCs. A note on this clone: Its antigen is not identified.

Study-wide results and caveats: Complete responders' baseline diversity resembled that of newly diagnosed patients. Reports described newly diagnosed patients as having lower baseline TCR diversity than healthy donors.

Repertoires were generated with immunoSEQ multiplex PCR, while TCRdb's copy carries only in-frame clones and drops some. The sample records tens of thousands of clones, around 86% being singletons. Germline V gives CDR1 MDHEN, CDR2 SYDVKM. J was trimmed by 5 bases and V by 7 bases; bases with no gene match: 5. CDR3 length: 14 amino acids. Here the sequenced sample was CD4+ T cells from blood, taken before the fourth cycle of nivolumab. This chain connects TRBV28 to TRBJ2-5, with 12 bases identical to TRBD2. This sequence originates from a human donor with classical Hodgkin lymphoma. The CDR3 DNA reads as TGTGCCAGCACTAGCGGGGGGGCCGCCGAGACCCAGTACTTC. Protein sequence: CASTSGGAAETQYF.